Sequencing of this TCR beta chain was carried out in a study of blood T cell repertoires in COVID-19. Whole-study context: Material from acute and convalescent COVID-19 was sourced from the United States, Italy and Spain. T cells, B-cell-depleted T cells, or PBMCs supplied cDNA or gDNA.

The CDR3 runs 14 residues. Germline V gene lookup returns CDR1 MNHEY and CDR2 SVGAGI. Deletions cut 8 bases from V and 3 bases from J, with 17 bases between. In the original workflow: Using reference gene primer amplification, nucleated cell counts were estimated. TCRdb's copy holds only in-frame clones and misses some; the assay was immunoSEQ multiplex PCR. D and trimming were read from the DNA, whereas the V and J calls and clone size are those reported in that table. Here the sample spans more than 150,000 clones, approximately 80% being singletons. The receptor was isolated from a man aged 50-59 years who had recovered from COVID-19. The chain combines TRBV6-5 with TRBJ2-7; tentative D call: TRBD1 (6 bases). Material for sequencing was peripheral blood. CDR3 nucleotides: TGTGCCAGCGAAGCCGGGACAACGATCTACGAGCAGTACTTC. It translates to CASEAGTTIYEQYF.